This T cell receptor beta chain was recovered during a study of blood T cell repertoires in COVID-19 (TCRdb year 2020). With respect to the entire study: Samples covering the acute and convalescent phases of COVID-19 were provided by collaborators in the United States, Italy and Spain. Sample metadata almost always included a de-identified subject ID, COVID-19 status, age in years and sex. Where HLA class I and class II types were available, the types were taken from metadata supplied by the sample provider, not from assay-based typing. Subjects who had been exposed to COVID-19, were actively infected with it, or had recovered from it provided the deeply sampled blood TCRbeta repertoires that made up the dataset. The prospective study material was composed of cDNA or gDNA derived from T cells, B-cell-depleted T cells, or PBMCs. Samples came from the ongoing ImmuneRACE study (first 160 participants) plus 1,254 subjects from 6 global collaborators. The repertoires were made available in a free public database intended to serve as a resource for research on the immune response to SARS-CoV-2. Findings and caveats that apply to the study as a whole: Clinical and demographic metadata were provided uncurated, with the amount varying by source and participant.

From the cysteine up to the phenylalanine, the CDR3 has a length of 13 residues. Of the read, only the CDR3 DNA is kept; its 39 bases are in frame from base 1. Sequences MDHEN (CDR1) and SYDVKM (CDR2) are obtained from the germline V gene. V is reduced by 7 bases and J by 2 bases, leaving a spacing of 12 bases between them. The immunoSEQ Assay, a bias-controlled multiplex PCR, was used to amplify TCRbeta CDR3 regions from genomic DNA. Regarding the original processing steps: Within the assay, amplification of reference gene primers was used to estimate how many nucleated cells each sample contained. To quantify the absolute abundance of each unique TCRbeta CDR3 rearrangement, sequence reads were collapsed and filtered. For each sample, productive Simpson clonality was calculated as the square root of Simpson's diversity index across productive rearrangements. In its TCRdb copy, this immuneACCESS table keeps in-frame sequences only and misses some clones. Where compared with another copy, unresolved V genes explain less than half of these, and the others have no known cause. Clone size and the V and J calls come from that table; the DNA yielded D and trimming. Present in this sample are 150,000 to 200,000 clones, 70% to 80% of which were seen just once. The ten most abundant clones make up around 8.1% of the sample.

Collaborating institutions collected whole blood in K2EDTA tubes following their own protocols. For TCRbeta analysis, collaborator samples were shipped as frozen whole blood, as isolated PBMCs, or as DNA extracted from either sample type. Concerning this clone itself: Its antigen is still unknown. Base qualities are not at hand, and no much larger clone is one base apart.

The chain links TRBV28 with TRBJ2-7; a tentative D call is TRBD1 (6 bases match). The clonotype was recovered from a man aged 60-69 years with acute or convalescent COVID-19. Sequences were obtained from peripheral blood. Here the CDR3 is given as CASNHGQPYEQYF. The DNA reads TGTGCCAGCAACCATGGACAGCCCTACGAGCAGTACTTC.